This T cell receptor beta chain was sequenced during a study of molecular identifiers for immune sequencing clone quantification. Points from the study as a whole: For effector cells, clones above 20 RNA copies held over 97% of molecules; for naive cells, under 1%.

TCRdb re-analysed the PCR reads in MiXCR, keeping a single row per CDR3 protein. The repertoire consists of 100,000 or so distinct CDR3 sequences, with 35% occurring once and the leading ten covering roughly 10%. In the case of this clonotype: Antigen unknown.

V was pared by 3 bases and J by 4 bases, with 13 bases between. This CDR3 has 15 residues. CDR1 is MDHEN and CDR2 is SYDVKM in the germline V gene. J is TRBJ1-3 and V is TRBV28; D is uncertain. The sequenced sample was naive CD8+ T cells from blood, with Jurkat cell RNA spiked in. As for subset: FACS-sorted CD8+CD4-CCR7+CD45RA+ naive T cells. The source of this sequence is a human donor in good health. Some libraries in this study had Jurkat cell RNA spiked in. The CDR3 spells CASSLGITGGNTIYF. CDR3 DNA: TGTGCCAGCAGTTTGGGTATAACGGGAGGAAACACCATATATTTT.